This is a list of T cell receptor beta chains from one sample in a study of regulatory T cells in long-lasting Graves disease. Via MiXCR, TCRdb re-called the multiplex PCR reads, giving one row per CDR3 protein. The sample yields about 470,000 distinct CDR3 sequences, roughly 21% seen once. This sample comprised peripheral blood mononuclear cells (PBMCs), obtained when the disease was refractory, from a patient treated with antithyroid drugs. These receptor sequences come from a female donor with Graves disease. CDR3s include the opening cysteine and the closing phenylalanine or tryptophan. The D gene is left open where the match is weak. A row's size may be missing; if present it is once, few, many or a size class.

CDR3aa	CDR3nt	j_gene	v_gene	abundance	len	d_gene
CASSQDALRAQYF	TGTGCCAGCAGCCAAGACGCATTGAGGGCGCAGTATTTT	TRBJ2-3	TRBV3-1	.	13	.
CASTTGRDGQEAFF	TGTGCCAGCACTACCGGACGGGACGGACAAGAAGCTTTCTTT	TRBJ1-1	TRBV28	many	14	.
CASSLWHSNQPQHF	TGTGCCAGCAGTTTGTGGCATAGCAATCAGCCCCAGCATTTT	TRBJ1-5	TRBV12-3/TRBV12-4	many	14	.
CASSALAGGYTDTQYF	TGTGCCAGCAGTGCATTAGCGGGAGGGTACACAGATACGCAGTATTTT	TRBJ2-3	TRBV28	few	16	TRBD2
CASSTLGAGMNNEQFF	TGTGCCAGTAGCACCCTAGGGGCGGGGATGAACAATGAGCAGTTCTTC	TRBJ2-1	TRBV19	.	16	.
CASSEEGYSETQYF	TGTGCCAGCAGTGAAGAGGGCTACTCGGAGACCCAGTACTTC	TRBJ2-5	TRBV6-1	many	14	.
CASSYSGTWRAYEQYF	TGTGCCAGCAGTTACTCTGGGACTTGGCGGGCCTACGAGCAGTACTTC	TRBJ2-7	TRBV6-5	many	16	.
CASSLRGQVYEQYF	TGTGCCAGCAGCCTCCGGGGACAGGTCTACGAGCAGTACTTC	TRBJ2-7	TRBV28	many	14	TRBD1
CASSSNRRGGRTDTQYF	TGTGCCAGCAGTTCTAACCGGCGTGGGGGACGCACAGATACGCAGTATTTT	TRBJ2-3	TRBV11-2	.	17	.
CASVKGTSGITGELFF	TGTGCCAGCGTAAAGGGGACTAGCGGAATTACCGGGGAGCTGTTTTTT	TRBJ2-2	TRBV12-3/TRBV12-4	many	16	TRBD2
CASSAARAGRYEQYF	TGTGCCAGCAGTGCAGCAAGGGCAGGGCGGTACGAGCAGTACTTC	TRBJ2-7	TRBV6-2/TRBV6-3	many	15	.